These T cell receptor beta chains were read from a single sample in a study of a mutant IDH1 vaccine in newly diagnosed glioma. TCRdb's copy holds only in-frame clones and misses some; the assay was immunoSEQ multiplex PCR. The profile covers roughly 70,000 clones, with approximately 84% appearing a single time and more than 7.5% taken by the ten largest. Their target antigens are unknown. This specimen was PBMCs, taken from a glioma patient whose treatment included an IDH1 peptide vaccine. Receptors were obtained from a woman between 50 and 59 years old with glioma. The CDR3 runs from the conserved cysteine through the conserved F or W. D genes are given only for firm matches. For some rows the clone size is stated as once, few or many, or as a class when expanded; others skip it.

V gene: TRBV6-1; J gene: TRBJ1-5; clone size: NA; D gene: NA; CDR3 DNA: TGTGCCAGCATGTATCCAGCGTCTAGCAATCAGCCCCAGCATTTT; CDR3 protein: CASMYPASSNQPQHF
V gene: TRBV11-3; J gene: TRBJ1-5; clone size: NA; D gene: TRBD1; CDR3 DNA: TGTGCCAGCAGCCTCCGCCCGGGACAGGGGCCCTACGGACAGCCCCAGCATTTT; CDR3 protein: CASSLRPGQGPYGQPQHF
V gene: TRBV6-5; J gene: TRBJ1-2; clone size: NA; D gene: TRBD1; CDR3 DNA: TGTGCCAGCAATGACCCGGGACAGGGCGATGGCTACACCTTC; CDR3 protein: CASNDPGQGDGYTF
V gene: TRBV18; J gene: TRBJ1-3; clone size: NA; D gene: NA; CDR3 DNA: TGTGCCAGCTCACCACAGGCCAAGGGCCTCTCTGGAAACACCATATATTTT; CDR3 protein: CASSPQAKGLSGNTIYF
V gene: TRBV2; J gene: TRBJ2-7; clone size: NA; D gene: TRBD2; CDR3 DNA: TGTGCCGGGCGGGGGAATGAGCAGTACTTC; CDR3 protein: CAGRGNEQYF
V gene: TRBV10-1; J gene: TRBJ2-7; clone size: few; D gene: NA; CDR3 DNA: TGCGCCAGCAGTGAGTCCGGTCCTGGGCAGGGCCCAACCTACGAGCAGTACTTC; CDR3 protein: CASSESGPGQGPTYEQYF
V gene: TRBV6-5; J gene: TRBJ1-2; clone size: NA; D gene: NA; CDR3 DNA: TGTGCCAGCAGTCCACCAGGACGGGGTGATGGCTACACCTTC; CDR3 protein: CASSPPGRGDGYTF
V gene: TRBV2; J gene: TRBJ1-5; clone size: NA; D gene: NA; CDR3 DNA: TGTGCCAGCAGTATCCTACAGGGAGGGGGACAGCCCCAGCATTTT; CDR3 protein: CASSILQGGGQPQHF
V gene: TRBV7-9; J gene: TRBJ2-7; clone size: NA; D gene: TRBD1; CDR3 DNA: TGTGCCAGCACCGGGACAGAAGCCTACGAGCAGTACTTC; CDR3 protein: CASTGTEAYEQYF
V gene: TRBV23-1; J gene: TRBJ2-3; clone size: NA; D gene: TRBD1; CDR3 DNA: TGCGCCAGCAGAAGGGGACAGGGGGTCTTGAGAACGCAGTATTTT; CDR3 protein: CASRRGQGVLRTQYF
V gene: TRBV2; J gene: TRBJ1-5; clone size: NA; D gene: TRBD1; CDR3 DNA: TGTGCCAGTGATCAGTTCCGGGACAGGGGGAACAATCAGCCCCAGCATTTT; CDR3 protein: CASDQFRDRGNNQPQHF
V gene: TRBV9; J gene: TRBJ1-5; clone size: NA; D gene: NA; CDR3 DNA: TGTGCCAGCAGCGTAGATGGATATAGCAATCAGCCCCAGCATTTT; CDR3 protein: CASSVDGYSNQPQHF
V gene: TRBV5-1; J gene: TRBJ1-2; clone size: NA; D gene: NA; CDR3 DNA: TGCGCCAGCAGCTGGGACAAATCCTATGGCTACACCTTC; CDR3 protein: CASSWDKSYGYTF
V gene: TRBV6-1; J gene: TRBJ2-2; clone size: NA; D gene: TRBD1; CDR3 DNA: TGTGCCAGCAGGGGGACAGGGCCCAACACCGGGGAGCTGTTTTTT; CDR3 protein: CASRGTGPNTGELFF
V gene: TRBV6-5; J gene: TRBJ2-5; clone size: NA; D gene: NA; CDR3 DNA: TGTGCCAGCGCCCCCGGAACCCAAGAGACCCAGTACTTC; CDR3 protein: CASAPGTQETQYF
V gene: TRBV7-9; J gene: TRBJ1-2; clone size: NA; D gene: NA; CDR3 DNA: TGTGCCAGCAGCTCGGAGACGGATCCCTATGGCTACACCTTC; CDR3 protein: CASSSETDPYGYTF
V gene: TRBV11-2; J gene: TRBJ2-5; clone size: NA; D gene: NA; CDR3 DNA: TGTGCCAGCAGCTTAGGGTCACAAGGGACCCAGTACTTC; CDR3 protein: CASSLGSQGTQYF
V gene: TRBV7-2; J gene: TRBJ2-5; clone size: NA; D gene: NA; CDR3 DNA: TGTGCCAGCAATGTCCGCGGGGTCCAAGAGACCCAGTACTTC; CDR3 protein: CASNVRGVQETQYF
V gene: TRBV27; J gene: TRBJ2-1; clone size: NA; D gene: TRBD1; CDR3 DNA: TGTGCCAGCAGTCCTACAGGGGGGACCTACAATGAGCAGTTCTTC; CDR3 protein: CASSPTGGTYNEQFF
V gene: TRBV7-9; J gene: TRBJ2-7; clone size: once; D gene: TRBD2; CDR3 DNA: TGTGCCAGCAGCTTAGAATCCCGCGGGGGGAGTTACGAGCAGTACTTC; CDR3 protein: CASSLESRGGSYEQYF
V gene: TRBV6-6; J gene: TRBJ1-2; clone size: NA; D gene: NA; CDR3 DNA: TGTGCCAGCATCCCCTCAGGAGAACTCTATGGCTACACCTTC; CDR3 protein: CASIPSGELYGYTF
V gene: TRBV12-5; J gene: TRBJ1-6; clone size: NA; D gene: TRBD1; CDR3 DNA: TGTGCTAGAAGCCCCGGGACAGGGGGCTTTAGCTCCTATAATTCACCCCTCCACTTT; CDR3 protein: CARSPGTGGFSSYNSPLHF
V gene: TRBV19; J gene: TRBJ1-5; clone size: NA; D gene: TRBD1; CDR3 DNA: TGTGCCAGTAGTACCGGGACAGGGGTTCAGCCCCAGCATTTT; CDR3 protein: CASSTGTGVQPQHF
V gene: TRBV28; J gene: TRBJ2-7; clone size: NA; D gene: TRBD2; CDR3 DNA: TGTGCCAGCAGTTCACTAGGGGGGGGGACTAGCGGGGGCTACGAGCAGTACTTC; CDR3 protein: CASSSLGGGTSGGYEQYF
V gene: TRBV18; J gene: TRBJ1-1; clone size: NA; D gene: NA; CDR3 DNA: TGTGCCAGCTCACCCGGGAAGGATAACACTGAAGCTTTCTTT; CDR3 protein: CASSPGKDNTEAFF
V gene: TRBV27; J gene: TRBJ1-5; clone size: NA; D gene: TRBD1; CDR3 DNA: TGTGCCAGCAGTTTGTCCGGACAGGGGAGCAATCAGCCCCAGCATTTT; CDR3 protein: CASSLSGQGSNQPQHF
V gene: TRBV10-3; J gene: TRBJ1-1; clone size: NA; D gene: NA; CDR3 DNA: TGTGCCATCAGTGTAAGTACAGTCCCGAACACTGAAGCTTTCTTT; CDR3 protein: CAISVSTVPNTEAFF
V gene: TRBV2; J gene: TRBJ2-1; clone size: NA; D gene: TRBD1; CDR3 DNA: TGTGCCAGCAGATTAGACAGGGGGGACAATGAGCAGTTCTTC; CDR3 protein: CASRLDRGDNEQFF
V gene: TRBV6-5; J gene: TRBJ1-2; clone size: NA; D gene: TRBD1; CDR3 DNA: TGTGCCAGCCAGGCCTCTGGACAGGGTGATGGCTACACCTTC; CDR3 protein: CASQASGQGDGYTF
V gene: TRBV7-2; J gene: TRBJ1-3; clone size: NA; D gene: NA; CDR3 DNA: TGTGCCAGCAGCTCCGATAGGGCTGGCTCTGGAAACACCATATATTTT; CDR3 protein: CASSSDRAGSGNTIYF
V gene: TRBV4-2; J gene: TRBJ1-4; clone size: NA; D gene: TRBD1; CDR3 DNA: TGTGCCAGCAGTGGACAGGGGCAGGGTAATGAAAAACTGTTTTTT; CDR3 protein: CASSGQGQGNEKLFF
V gene: TRBV4-1; J gene: TRBJ1-1; clone size: NA; D gene: NA; CDR3 DNA: TGCGCCAGCAGCCAAGCCCTGGGGGGGACTTTCTTT; CDR3 protein: CASSQALGGTFF
V gene: TRBV27; J gene: TRBJ1-6; clone size: NA; D gene: NA; CDR3 DNA: TGTGCCAGCAGCTCAACGGGGAGGAATTCACCCCTCCACTTT; CDR3 protein: CASSSTGRNSPLHF
V gene: TRBV7-8; J gene: TRBJ2-3; clone size: NA; D gene: NA; CDR3 DNA: TGTGCCAGCACGTTGGATGGAGGGGCGGGCACAGATACGCAGTATTTT; CDR3 protein: CASTLDGGAGTDTQYF
V gene: TRBV30; J gene: TRBJ2-5; clone size: NA; D gene: NA; CDR3 DNA: TGTGCCTGGAAATTACAGGTCAGCGAGGAGACCCAGTACTTC; CDR3 protein: CAWKLQVSEETQYF
V gene: TRBV7-9; J gene: TRBJ1-2; clone size: NA; D gene: NA; CDR3 DNA: TGTGCCAGCAGCCCACTGGACCAAGCTAACTATGGCTACACCTTC; CDR3 protein: CASSPLDQANYGYTF
V gene: TRBV28; J gene: TRBJ1-2; clone size: NA; D gene: NA; CDR3 DNA: TGTGCCAGCAGCTCGGCTCCCCGTGGCTACACCTTC; CDR3 protein: CASSSAPRGYTF
V gene: TRBV27; J gene: TRBJ1-2; clone size: NA; D gene: NA; CDR3 DNA: TGTGCCAGCAGTTTATCAGGAAGAAACTATGGCTACACCTTC; CDR3 protein: CASSLSGRNYGYTF
V gene: TRBV29-1; J gene: TRBJ2-3; clone size: NA; D gene: NA; CDR3 DNA: TGCAGCGTTGACACAGATACGCAGTATTTT; CDR3 protein: CSVDTDTQYF
V gene: TRBV18; J gene: TRBJ1-1; clone size: NA; D gene: TRBD1; CDR3 DNA: TGTGCCAGCTCACTAGGACAGGGAGGGTTGGGCACTGAAGCTTTCTTT; CDR3 protein: CASSLGQGGLGTEAFF
V gene: TRBV29-1; J gene: TRBJ2-5; clone size: NA; D gene: TRBD2; CDR3 DNA: TGCAGCGTTGACCTGGCACTAGCGCGACGCGGGACCCAGTACTTC; CDR3 protein: CSVDLALARRGTQYF
V gene: TRBV7-6; J gene: TRBJ2-7; clone size: few; D gene: NA; CDR3 DNA: TGTGCCAGCAGCTTAGCTGGCGCAGGGATCGACTACGAGCAGTACTTC; CDR3 protein: CASSLAGAGIDYEQYF
V gene: TRBV11-2; J gene: TRBJ2-1; clone size: NA; D gene: NA; CDR3 DNA: TGTGCCAGCAGCTTAGGGACCCCCTTGGTGGATGAGCAGTTCTTC; CDR3 protein: CASSLGTPLVDEQFF
V gene: TRBV9; J gene: TRBJ2-3; clone size: NA; D gene: NA; CDR3 DNA: TGTGCCAGCAGCCCGAGTGATAAGGCAGATACGCAGTATTTT; CDR3 protein: CASSPSDKADTQYF
V gene: TRBV19; J gene: TRBJ1-5; clone size: few; D gene: NA; CDR3 DNA: TGTGCCAGTAGTGTGGACATCAGCAATCAGCCCCAGCATTTT; CDR3 protein: CASSVDISNQPQHF
V gene: TRBV6-5; J gene: TRBJ2-1; clone size: NA; D gene: NA; CDR3 DNA: TGTGCCAGCAGCGCCGGGGGCCCCTACAATGAGCAGTTCTTC; CDR3 protein: CASSAGGPYNEQFF
V gene: TRBV6-1; J gene: TRBJ1-4; clone size: NA; D gene: NA; CDR3 DNA: TGTGCCAGCAGTGAGGGGGAATATGAAAAACTGTTTTTT; CDR3 protein: CASSEGEYEKLFF
V gene: TRBV13; J gene: TRBJ2-5; clone size: few; D gene: TRBD1; CDR3 DNA: TGTGCCAGCAGCTTCAGGGGGCAGGGGCAAGAGACCCAGTACTTC; CDR3 protein: CASSFRGQGQETQYF
V gene: TRBV9; J gene: TRBJ1-3; clone size: NA; D gene: NA; CDR3 DNA: TGTGCCAGCAGCGTAGATTATCAGGGACCTGGAAACACCATATATTTT; CDR3 protein: CASSVDYQGPGNTIYF
V gene: TRBV6-5; J gene: TRBJ1-3; clone size: NA; D gene: NA; CDR3 DNA: TGTGCCAGCACCAGCTCTGGAAACACCATATATTTT; CDR3 protein: CASTSSGNTIYF
V gene: TRBV4-1; J gene: TRBJ1-3; clone size: NA; D gene: NA; CDR3 DNA: TGCGCCAGCAGCCAAGACAACGGGAACACTGGAAACACCATATATTTT; CDR3 protein: CASSQDNGNTGNTIYF
V gene: TRBV6-5; J gene: TRBJ2-6; clone size: NA; D gene: NA; CDR3 DNA: TGTGCCAGCACTAGGGGATCTGGGGCCAACGTCCTGACTTTC; CDR3 protein: CASTRGSGANVLTF
V gene: TRBV2; J gene: TRBJ1-5; clone size: NA; D gene: NA; CDR3 DNA: TGTGCCAGCAGTGTGGAGGACTTCTCCCTCAATCAGCCCCAGCATTTT; CDR3 protein: CASSVEDFSLNQPQHF